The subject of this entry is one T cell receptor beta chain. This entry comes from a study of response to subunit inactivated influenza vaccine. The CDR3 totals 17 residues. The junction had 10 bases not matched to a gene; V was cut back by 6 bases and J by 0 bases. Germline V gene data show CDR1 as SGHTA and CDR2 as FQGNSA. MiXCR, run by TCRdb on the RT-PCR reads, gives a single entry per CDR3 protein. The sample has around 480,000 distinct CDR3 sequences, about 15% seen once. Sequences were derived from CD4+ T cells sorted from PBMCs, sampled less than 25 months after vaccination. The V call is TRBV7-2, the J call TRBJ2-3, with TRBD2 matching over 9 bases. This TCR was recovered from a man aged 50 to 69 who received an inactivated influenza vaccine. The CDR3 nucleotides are TGTGCCAGCAGTCTCAGCGGGGGGCGTCCTAGCACAGATACGCAGTATTTT. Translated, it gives CASSLSGGRPSTDTQYF. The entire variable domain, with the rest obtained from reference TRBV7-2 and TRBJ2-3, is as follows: GAGVSQSPSNKVTEKGKDVELRCDPISGHTALYWYRQSLGQGLEFLIYFQGNSAPDKSGLPSDRFSAERTGGSVSTLTIQRTQQEDSAVYLCASSLSGGRPSTDTQYFGPGTRLTVL.